The clone carrying this T cell receptor (beta chain) was counted ten times or more. Found in a library prepared for alpha chains, this beta chain is an off-target read, and its abundance has little meaning. The CDR3 sequence is 13 residues long. Germline V gives CDR1 SQVTM, CDR2 ANQGSEA. V was pared by 4 bases and J by 1 base, with 11 bases between. This record belongs to a study of spatial heterogeneity in lung cancer. About the research overall: Detection of beta-chain sequences consistently exceeded that of alpha-chain sequences. Combinations of a unique TCR and a UMI were tallied in raw reads, and on average each appeared more than ten times.

As to time point: sample taken at primary tumor resection. Researchers sequenced whole RNA taken from tumor, nontumor lung or frozen PBMC without sorting. TCRdb processed the 5' RACE reads anew with MiXCR; each CDR3 protein has one entry. In the table there are around 15,000 distinct CDR3 sequences, 3.6% of which are singletons. The sequencing used normal lung tissue next to the tumor, collected at surgery. The clonotype was recovered from a male donor with early-stage non-small cell lung cancer. The chain joins TRBV29-1 to TRBJ2-7; the D call may be TRBD1 or TRBD2 (5 bases each). CDR3 residues: CSVGDGISYEQYF. The CDR3 nucleotides read TGCAGCGTTGGGGACGGAATTTCCTACGAGCAGTACTTC.